The rows below give T cell receptor beta chains drawn from one sample of a study of human T cells and chemical hapten exposure. TCRdb reprocessed the RACE reads with MiXCR, giving one entry per CDR3 protein. The data contain around 330,000 distinct CDR3 sequences, roughly 6% of them singletons. This material consisted of whole blood, taken in connection with sensitization to the hapten diphenylcyclopropenone (DPC). All receptors come from a woman under 30 with alopecia areata. Some clones in this sample may be carry-over from other donors' samples. Each CDR3 is given with its conserved first and last residue. The D gene is left open where the match is weak.

d_gene: -
v_gene: TRBV21-1
CDR3aa: CASSKPKPNQPQHF

d_gene: -
v_gene: TRBV10-3
CDR3aa: CAISGDHRVPYEQYF

d_gene: -
v_gene: TRBV20-1
CDR3aa: CSARDTSGGTYEQYF

d_gene: -
v_gene: TRBV28
CDR3aa: CASSTGSLTGNTIYF

d_gene: -
v_gene: TRBV20-1
CDR3aa: CSARDYRGDDGYTF

d_gene: -
v_gene: TRBV12-3/TRBV12-4
CDR3aa: CASRDSSSYEQYF

d_gene: -
v_gene: TRBV5-1
CDR3aa: CASSLEGGEGQPQHF

d_gene: -
v_gene: TRBV7-9
CDR3aa: CASSLFPGPNGGEQYF

d_gene: -
v_gene: TRBV10-3
CDR3aa: CAISEGQGGANVLTF

d_gene: -
v_gene: TRBV20-1
CDR3aa: CSARWDSNQPQHF

d_gene: -
v_gene: TRBV15
CDR3aa: CATSSRGEEKLFF

d_gene: TRBD2
v_gene: TRBV11-2
CDR3aa: CASSLSGGAFPDTQYF

d_gene: TRBD2
v_gene: TRBV11-2
CDR3aa: CASGYPAGGSPTYNEQFF

d_gene: -
v_gene: TRBV6-2/TRBV6-3
CDR3aa: CASNGGSSYNEQFF

d_gene: -
v_gene: TRBV12-3/TRBV12-4
CDR3aa: CASSGQAQGPYNEQFF

d_gene: -
v_gene: TRBV5-1
CDR3aa: CASSLVWGVRNTEAFF

d_gene: -
v_gene: TRBV5-4
CDR3aa: CASSLGTAYNSPLHF

d_gene: -
v_gene: TRBV10-3
CDR3aa: CAIRSQVVLSGANVLTF

d_gene: -
v_gene: TRBV10-3
CDR3aa: CAINPDLSGNTIYF

d_gene: -
v_gene: TRBV6-5
CDR3aa: CASSYSGVAGEAFF

d_gene: TRBD1
v_gene: TRBV7-2
CDR3aa: CASSLRSQGAINSPLHF

d_gene: -
v_gene: TRBV29-1
CDR3aa: CSVGGEGSSSGANVLTF

d_gene: TRBD2
v_gene: TRBV27
CDR3aa: CASTLTSGYDEQFF

d_gene: -
v_gene: TRBV12-3/TRBV12-4
CDR3aa: CASGVRRNPSSPLHF

d_gene: -
v_gene: TRBV9
CDR3aa: CASSTGPPGTDTQYF

d_gene: TRBD2
v_gene: TRBV9
CDR3aa: CASSVGGGGADTQYF

d_gene: TRBD1
v_gene: TRBV28
CDR3aa: CASSKKQGARHEQYF

d_gene: -
v_gene: TRBV18
CDR3aa: CASSPNDSPLNTDTQYF

d_gene: -
v_gene: TRBV25-1
CDR3aa: CASGWGGQYNEQFF

d_gene: -
v_gene: TRBV6-6
CDR3aa: CASSNNNRVSDQPQHF

d_gene: -
v_gene: TRBV19
CDR3aa: CASSIFFKDTQYF

d_gene: -
v_gene: TRBV6-5
CDR3aa: CASSLSYFTDTQYF

d_gene: -
v_gene: TRBV6-5
CDR3aa: CASSRDSLSTDTQYF

d_gene: -
v_gene: TRBV12-3/TRBV12-4
CDR3aa: CASSFAGADYGYTF

d_gene: -
v_gene: TRBV6-5
CDR3aa: CASSYSFRRDTEAFF

d_gene: -
v_gene: TRBV12-3/TRBV12-4
CDR3aa: CASSLSDSYYGYTF

d_gene: TRBD2
v_gene: TRBV10-3
CDR3aa: CAISESSGGVTDTQYF

d_gene: -
v_gene: TRBV29-1
CDR3aa: CSVEPESSYNEQFF

d_gene: -
v_gene: TRBV27
CDR3aa: CASSQMSSGNQPQHF

d_gene: TRBD2
v_gene: TRBV4-2
CDR3aa: CASSQDWATSGGAVSYNEQFF

d_gene: -
v_gene: TRBV7-2
CDR3aa: CASSSQGGPNEKLFF